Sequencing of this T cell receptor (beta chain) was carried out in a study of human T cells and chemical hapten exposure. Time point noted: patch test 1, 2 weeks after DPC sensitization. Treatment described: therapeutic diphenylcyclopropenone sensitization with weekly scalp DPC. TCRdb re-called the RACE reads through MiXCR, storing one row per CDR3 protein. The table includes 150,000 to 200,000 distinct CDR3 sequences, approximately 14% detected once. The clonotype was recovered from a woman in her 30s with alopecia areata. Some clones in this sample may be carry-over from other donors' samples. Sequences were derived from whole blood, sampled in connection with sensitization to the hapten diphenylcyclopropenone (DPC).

The CDR3 reads CASSTLGQGARGYTF. The CDR3 DNA sequence: TGTGCCAGCAGCACACTGGGACAGGGGGCGCGTGGCTACACCTTC. V is TRBV27 and J is TRBJ1-2; 12 bases align to TRBD1. From germline, CDR1 is MNHEY and CDR2 SMNVEV (reference sequence). This CDR3 spans 15 amino acids. V shed 6 bases and J 7 bases; nucleotides not matched to a gene: 9.